This is a list of T cell receptor beta chains from one sample in a study of shared clonotypes between healthy human individuals. Some clones are missing from TCRdb's copy, which holds only in-frame ones; the method was immunoSEQ multiplex PCR. The table includes about 460,000 clones, around 77% detected once. The sequenced sample was PBMCs. These receptors were obtained from a woman aged 40 to 50 in good health. Some clones in this sample may be carry-over from other donors' samples. Both conserved end residues are part of each CDR3. D genes are given only for firm matches. Rows may omit the clone size; those that give it use once, few, many or a size class.

clone_size j_call v_call d_call cdr3_nt cdr3_aa
few TRBJ2-1 TRBV7-3 - TGTGCCAGCAGCTTAAGCGGGACTTTAAACAATGAGCAGTTCTTC CASSLSGTLNNEQFF
- TRBJ2-7 TRBV28 - TGTGCCAGCAGACCGAGCTCCTACGAGCAGTACTTC CASRPSSYEQYF
- TRBJ2-3 TRBV4-1 - TGCGCCAGCAGCCAATTGGCGGATACGCAGTATTTT CASSQLADTQYF
- TRBJ2-5 TRBV5-1 - TGCGCCAGCAGCTTGGGAGTTTGGGGGAAGGGAGAGACCCAGTACTTC CASSLGVWGKGETQYF
- TRBJ2-5 TRBV6-1 TRBD2 TGTGCCAGCAGGACTAGCGGTTTCCAAGAGACCCAGTACTTC CASRTSGFQETQYF
- TRBJ1-3 TRBV5-8 - TGTGCCAGCAGCTTGGTTGGCAGTGGGGACACCATATATTTT CASSLVGSGDTIYF
- TRBJ2-2 TRBV27 - TGTGCCAGCAGTTTCTCCCGGGACCTGGGTGGGGAGCTGTTTTTT CASSFSRDLGGELFF
- TRBJ2-7 TRBV19 TRBD1 TGTGCCAGTAGTCTATCAGGACAGGGGGCCTACGAGCAGTACTTC CASSLSGQGAYEQYF
many TRBJ1-4 TRBV5-1 - TGCGCCAGCAGCGAGGTTGGGGCTCAAAAACTGTTTTTT CASSEVGAQKLFF
- TRBJ1-2 TRBV5-6 - TGTGCCAGCAGCTTGGGTCGCCGGGGGGCCTATGGCTACACCTTC CASSLGRRGAYGYTF
- TRBJ2-3 TRBV29-1 TRBD2 TGCAGTGTGGGGGGGACTAGCGGGAGGGCCGAAGATACGCAGTATTTT CSVGGTSGRAEDTQYF
once TRBJ2-7 TRBV9 - TGTGCCAGCAGCCCACAGCCGGAGGTTGAAAAGCAGTACTTC CASSPQPEVEKQYF
- TRBJ2-5 TRBV30 - TGTGCCTGGAGTGTACGGGGGACCCAGTACTTC CAWSVRGTQYF
- TRBJ2-3 TRBV9 - TGTGCCAGCAGCAAGAAAGGATGGACAGATACGCAGTATTTT CASSKKGWTDTQYF
- TRBJ1-1 TRBV29-1 - TGCAGCCCCCGCCGCCAGGGAAACACTGAAGCTTTCTTT CSPRRQGNTEAFF
- TRBJ2-6 TRBV6-5 - TGTGCCAGCAGTTACAGAGTGCCGTCTGGGGCCAACGTCCTGACTTTC CASSYRVPSGANVLTF
- TRBJ2-3 TRBV28 TRBD2 TGTGCCAGCAGAACTAGCGGGACCGATACGCAGTATTTT CASRTSGTDTQYF
- TRBJ1-2 TRBV27 - TGTGCCAGCAGTTTGAGCCCCGGGAGTTATGGCTACACCTTC CASSLSPGSYGYTF
- TRBJ2-7 TRBV11-3 TRBD2 TGTGCCAGCAGCTTAGGTTCCTCGGGAGGGCCAAACGAGCAGTACTTC CASSLGSSGGPNEQYF
- TRBJ1-1 TRBV5-4 TRBD1 TGTGCCAGCAGCTTGGAGACAGGGGCTGAAGCTTTCTTT CASSLETGAEAFF
- TRBJ1-6 TRBV6-5 - TGTGCCAGCAGGGCGGAAGGAATTCCCCTCCACTTT CASRAEGIPLHF
- TRBJ1-2 TRBV28 TRBD1 TGTGCCAGCAGGAACGTCAGGGGGCTAGGGGGCTACACCTTC CASRNVRGLGGYTF
- TRBJ1-1 TRBV29-1 - TGCAGCGTTGCGAGCAGGGGTTCGTGGACTGAAGCTTTCTTT CSVASRGSWTEAFF
- TRBJ2-5 TRBV6-6 - TGTGCCAGCAAAAAAGAGGCAGGTATCCAAGAGACCCAGTACTTC CASKKEAGIQETQYF
- TRBJ1-4 TRBV6-5 TRBD1 TGTGCCAGCAGACCACAGGGGGAAGGTGATGAAAAACTGTTTTTT CASRPQGEGDEKLFF
- TRBJ2-2 TRBV5-1 - TGCGCCAGCAGTGGAGAGGGGATCGGGGAGCTGTTTTTT CASSGEGIGELFF
- TRBJ2-1 TRBV9 TRBD2 TGTGCCAGCAGCGCAGAAGAAGTGTCCTGGGGACTAGCGGGAGTAAATGAGCAGTTCTTC CASSAEEVSWGLAGVNEQFF
- TRBJ2-7 TRBV9 TRBD1 TGTGCCAGCAGCGTAGGGGACAGGGTGCACGAGCAGTACTTC CASSVGDRVHEQYF
few TRBJ2-2 TRBV5-1 - TGCGCCAGCAGCTTGGGGATGGAGGGCTGGTACGCCGGGGAGCTGTTTTTT CASSLGMEGWYAGELFF
- TRBJ1-3 TRBV25-1 TRBD1 TGTGCCAGCAGTTCCTCGACAGGGTTTGGAAACACCATATATTTT CASSSSTGFGNTIYF
- TRBJ1-1 TRBV10-2 - TGCGCCAGCAGTGGACATCCGGGACCGGCCCAGGCTGAAGCTTTCTTT CASSGHPGPAQAEAFF
few TRBJ2-3 TRBV28 - TGTGCCAGCAGGTTCACAGATACGCAGTATTTT CASRFTDTQYF
- TRBJ1-2 TRBV28 - TGTGCCAGCGGACTCTCAGGGGTTGACTATGGCTACACCTTC CASGLSGVDYGYTF
once TRBJ2-3 TRBV4-2 TRBD2 TGTGCCAGCAGGCGGACTAGCGGGGGCCCCGGAGATACGCAGTATTTT CASRRTSGGPGDTQYF
- TRBJ2-7 TRBV4-3 - TGCGCCAGCAGCCAAGGAGGGGGAAACAGGGCCGACGAGCAGTACTTC CASSQGGGNRADEQYF
- TRBJ2-7 TRBV11-2 - TGTGCCAGCAGCTTAAATAGGGTTTCATCCGAGCAGTACTTC CASSLNRVSSEQYF
- TRBJ2-7 TRBV28 TRBD1 TGTGCCAGCAGTCCCCCGGGACAGGGGAGCTACGAGCAGTACTTC CASSPPGQGSYEQYF
few TRBJ2-1 TRBV5-1 - TGCGCCAGCAGCTTAAGCGACTCCTACAATGAGCAGTTCTTC CASSLSDSYNEQFF
- TRBJ2-1 TRBV7-8 - TGTGCCAGCAGCTTGTTTAGGGTCCCTCCCTTTGAGCAGTTCTTC CASSLFRVPPFEQFF
- TRBJ2-3 TRBV7-3 - TGTGCCAGCAGCTTAACACCCGACAGGAGCACAGATACGCAGTATTTT CASSLTPDRSTDTQYF
- TRBJ2-5 TRBV4-3 TRBD2 TGCGCCAGCAGCCCTCAGCTAGCGGGAGTTGAGACCCAGTACTTC CASSPQLAGVETQYF
- TRBJ2-2 TRBV18 - TGTGCCAGCTCACCACCGAGCAACACCGGGGAGCTGTTTTTT CASSPPSNTGELFF
once TRBJ2-1 TRBV15 TRBD2 TGTGCCACCACAGTGGGTGGGACTAGCGGGAGGTCTGAGCAGTTCTTC CATTVGGTSGRSEQFF